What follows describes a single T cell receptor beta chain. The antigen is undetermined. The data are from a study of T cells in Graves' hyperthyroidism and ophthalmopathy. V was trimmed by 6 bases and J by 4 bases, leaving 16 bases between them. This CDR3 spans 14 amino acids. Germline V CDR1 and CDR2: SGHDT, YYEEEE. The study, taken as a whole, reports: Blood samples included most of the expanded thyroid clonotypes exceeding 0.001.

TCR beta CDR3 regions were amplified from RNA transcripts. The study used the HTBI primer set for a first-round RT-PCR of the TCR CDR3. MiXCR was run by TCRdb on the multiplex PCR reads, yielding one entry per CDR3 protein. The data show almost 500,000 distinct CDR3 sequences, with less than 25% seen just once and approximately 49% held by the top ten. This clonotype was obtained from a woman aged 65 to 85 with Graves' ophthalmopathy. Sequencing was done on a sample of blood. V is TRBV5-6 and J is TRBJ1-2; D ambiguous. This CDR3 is CASKLRHGSYGYTF. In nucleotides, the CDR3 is TGTGCCAGCAAATTAAGGCACGGGAGCTATGGCTACACCTTC. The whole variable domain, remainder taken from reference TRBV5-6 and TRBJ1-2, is DAGVTQSPTHLIKTRGQQVTLRCSPKSGHDTVSWYQQALGQGPQFIFQYYEEEERQRGNFPDRFSGHQFPNYSSELNVNALLLGDSALYLCASKLRHGSYGYTFGSGTRLTVV.